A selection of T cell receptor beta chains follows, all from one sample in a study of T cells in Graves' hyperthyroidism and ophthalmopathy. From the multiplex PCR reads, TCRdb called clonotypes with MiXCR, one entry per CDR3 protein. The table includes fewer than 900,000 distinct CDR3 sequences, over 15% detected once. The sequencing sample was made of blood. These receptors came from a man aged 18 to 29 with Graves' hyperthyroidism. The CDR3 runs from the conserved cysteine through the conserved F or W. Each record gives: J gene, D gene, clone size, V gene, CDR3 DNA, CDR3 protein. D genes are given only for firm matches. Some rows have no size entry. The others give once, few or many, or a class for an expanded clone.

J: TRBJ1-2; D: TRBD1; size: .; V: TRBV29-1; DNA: TGCAGCGCCGTCGGGACAGTCTACTATGGCTACACCTTC; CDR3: CSAVGTVYYGYTF
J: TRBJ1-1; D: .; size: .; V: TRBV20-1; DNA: TGCAGTGCTAGACCGCAGAACACTGAAGCTTTCTTT; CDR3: CSARPQNTEAFF
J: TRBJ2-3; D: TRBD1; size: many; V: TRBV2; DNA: TGTGCCAGCAGTGAGGGGGACAGAGAAGGAGATACGCAGTATTTT; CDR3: CASSEGDREGDTQYF
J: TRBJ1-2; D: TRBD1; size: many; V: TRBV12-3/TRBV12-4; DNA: TGTGCCAGCAGTCGACAGGGGGCCTATGGCTACACCTTC; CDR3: CASSRQGAYGYTF
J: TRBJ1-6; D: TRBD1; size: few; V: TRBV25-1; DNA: TGTGCCAGCAGCTCCGGACAGGGACAATTAGGATCACCCCTCCACTTT; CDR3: CASSSGQGQLGSPLHF
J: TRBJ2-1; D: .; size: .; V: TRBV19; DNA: TGTGCCAGTAGTATAAAGTCCTACAATGAGCAGTTCTTC; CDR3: CASSIKSYNEQFF
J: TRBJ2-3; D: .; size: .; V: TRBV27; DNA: TGTGCCAGCAGTCGGCAGGTGGGAGATGAAGACACGCAGTATTTT; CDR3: CASSRQVGDEDTQYF
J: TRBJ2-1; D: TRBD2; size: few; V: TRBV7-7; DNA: TGTGCCAGCAGCTTAGGAGGTAGCGGGACCCTGAATGAGCAGTTCTTC; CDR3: CASSLGGSGTLNEQFF
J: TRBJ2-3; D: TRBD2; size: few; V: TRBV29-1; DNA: TGCAGCGTTGGGCCAGCGGGGAACACAGATACGCAGTATTTT; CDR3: CSVGPAGNTDTQYF
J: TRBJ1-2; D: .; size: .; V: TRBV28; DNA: TGTGCCAGCAGTTCCGAAACAGCCTATGGCTACACCTTC; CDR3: CASSSETAYGYTF
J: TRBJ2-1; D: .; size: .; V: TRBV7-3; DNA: TGTGCCAGCAGCTCCCGGGCGACTTCGGGGGAGCAGTTCTTC; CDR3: CASSSRATSGEQFF
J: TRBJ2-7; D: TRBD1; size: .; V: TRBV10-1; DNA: TGCGCCAGCAGCGACGAAGGCCACAGGGGCCCCTACGGGCAGTACTTC; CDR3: CASSDEGHRGPYGQYF
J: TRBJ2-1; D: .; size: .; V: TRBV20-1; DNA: TGCAGTGCTAGAACAGACCGATACAATGAGCAGTTCTTC; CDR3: CSARTDRYNEQFF
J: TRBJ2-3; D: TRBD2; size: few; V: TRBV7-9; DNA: TGTGCCAGCAGCTCCCCTACCGGGACTAGCGGGAAGGATACGCAGTATTTT; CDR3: CASSSPTGTSGKDTQYF
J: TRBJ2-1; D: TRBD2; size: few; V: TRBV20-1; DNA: TGCAGTGCTTCCCTCGGGGTAGCGGGGGGGAGTAAGCAGTTCTTC; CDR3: CSASLGVAGGSKQFF
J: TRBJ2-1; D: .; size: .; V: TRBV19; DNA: TGTGCCAGTACCACAACAGGGCCCCCTAGACTGTTCTTC; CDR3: CASTTTGPPRLFF
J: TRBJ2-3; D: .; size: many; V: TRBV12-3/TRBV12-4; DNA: TGTGCCAGCAGTTCTCTTTTTGGGAGTGGTGCAGATACGCAGTATTTT; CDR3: CASSSLFGSGADTQYF
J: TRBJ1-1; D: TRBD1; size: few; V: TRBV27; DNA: TGTGCCAGCAGTTCCTATCAGGACAGGGGGCAGAGTAGTGGCACTGAAGCTTTCTTT; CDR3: CASSSYQDRGQSSGTEAFF
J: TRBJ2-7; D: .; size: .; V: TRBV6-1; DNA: TGTGCCAGCAGTGATCGGGGTGGGGGACGCTACGAGCAGTACTTC; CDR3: CASSDRGGGRYEQYF
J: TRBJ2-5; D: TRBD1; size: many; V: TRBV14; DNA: TGTGCCAGCAGCACCCGGGACAGCCGGTACCAAGAGACCCAGTACTTC; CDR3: CASSTRDSRYQETQYF
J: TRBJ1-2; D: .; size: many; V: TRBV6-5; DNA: TGTGCCAGCAGTTACCGAGACAGCTATGGCTACACCTTC; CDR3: CASSYRDSYGYTF
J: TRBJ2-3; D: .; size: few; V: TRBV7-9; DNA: TGTGCCAGCAGCCCCGGCCCGACAGTACTAGATACGCAGTATTTT; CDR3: CASSPGPTVLDTQYF
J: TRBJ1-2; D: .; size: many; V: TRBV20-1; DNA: TGCAGTGCTAGAGAGAGAGAGGGAACCTGGGGCTACACCTTC; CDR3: CSAREREGTWGYTF
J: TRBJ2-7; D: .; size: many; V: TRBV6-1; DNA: TGTGCCAGCAGTAGGGGACTCAACGCCTACGAGCAGTACTTC; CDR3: CASSRGLNAYEQYF
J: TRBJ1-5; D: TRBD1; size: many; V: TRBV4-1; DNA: TGCGCCAGCAGCCGGACTTGGGACAGTAATCAGCCCCAGCATTTT; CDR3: CASSRTWDSNQPQHF
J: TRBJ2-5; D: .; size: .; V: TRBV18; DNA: TGTGCCAGCTCCCCTTCGGACGGAACCCAAGAGACCCAGTACTTC; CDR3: CASSPSDGTQETQYF
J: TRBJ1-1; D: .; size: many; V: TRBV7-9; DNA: TGTGCCAGCAGCCCGGGGGTAGGCCAAGCTTTCTTT; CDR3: CASSPGVGQAFF
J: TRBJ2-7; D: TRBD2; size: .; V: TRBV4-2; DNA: TGTGCCAGCAGCCAAGAGGTCCGGCTAGCGGGCCAATACGAGCAGTACTTC; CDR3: CASSQEVRLAGQYEQYF
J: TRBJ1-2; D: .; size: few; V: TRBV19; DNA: TGTGCCAGTAGTGAGGACAGACGCTACACCTTC; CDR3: CASSEDRRYTF
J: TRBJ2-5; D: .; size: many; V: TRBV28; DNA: TGTGCCAGCAGGGAAGGGGGACGGGCAGAGACCCAGTACTTC; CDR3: CASREGGRAETQYF
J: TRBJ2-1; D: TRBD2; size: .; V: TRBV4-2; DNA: TGTGCCAGCAGCCAGGGGCTAGCGGGAGGCACCCGGCATGAGCAGTTCTTC; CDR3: CASSQGLAGGTRHEQFF
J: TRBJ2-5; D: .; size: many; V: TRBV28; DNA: TGTGCCAGCAGTCCTCAGGGGCGCGGTCGAGAGACCCAGTACTTC; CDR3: CASSPQGRGRETQYF
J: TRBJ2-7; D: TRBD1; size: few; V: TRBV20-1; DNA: TGCAGTGCTAGACGACCGGGACAGCCATCCTACGAGCAGTACTTC; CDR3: CSARRPGQPSYEQYF
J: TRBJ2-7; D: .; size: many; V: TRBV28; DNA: TGTGCCAGCACCCCGGGATACGAGCAGTACTTC; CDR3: CASTPGYEQYF
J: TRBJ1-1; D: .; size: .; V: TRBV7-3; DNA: TGTGCCAGCAGCTTGACGCCGGGAGAGACTGAAGCTTTCTTT; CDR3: CASSLTPGETEAFF
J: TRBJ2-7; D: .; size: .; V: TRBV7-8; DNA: TGTGCCAGCAGCTTAGGGTGGGGGCACTCCTACGAGCAGTACTTC; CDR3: CASSLGWGHSYEQYF